The 31 T cell receptor beta chains presented below share a single source sample, sequenced in a study of early T cells in non-severe SARS-CoV-2 infection. TCRdb analysed the 5' RACE reads with MiXCR anew, one entry per CDR3 protein. This table has 30,000 to 35,000 distinct CDR3 sequences, about 4.7% appearing once. The sequenced material came from whole blood. Receptor source: an adult who was a healthcare worker with PCR-confirmed SARS-CoV-2 infection or an uninfected control (not recorded which).

The table lists this clonotype with many counts. V usage is TRBV27 and J usage is TRBJ1-1; D is ambiguous. The CDR3 extends over 16 amino acids. V lost 9 bases and J lost 3, with 23 bases in between. CDR1 is MNHEY, CDR2 SMNVEV, per germline (reference sequence). The CDR3 nucleotides read TGTGCCAGTAGACCTCCTCCCCCACTGGGGTACACTGAAGCTTTCTTT. This encodes CASRPPPPLGYTEAFF.

This clonotype has ten or more counts. J is TRBJ1-5 and V is TRBV27; TRBD1 is a possible D gene (5 bases). Trimming took off 1 base at V and 7 bases at J, with 8 bases between the two ends. CDR3 length: 13 residues. CDR1 is MNHEY and CDR2 is SMNVEV in the germline V gene (reference sequence). The CDR3 reads CASSLLKGQPQHF. The CDR3 nucleotides read TGTGCCAGCAGTTTATTAAAGGGGCAGCCCCAGCATTTT.

The V gene is TRBV6-2 or TRBV6-3, the J gene TRBJ1-1; TRBD1 matches 10 bases. V lost 2 bases and J lost 5; bases outside the gene matches: 2. In germline, CDR1 is MNHEY, CDR2 SVGEGT. The CDR3 runs 14 residues. CDR3 protein: CASSYRTGGTEAFF. The CDR3 DNA is TGTGCCAGCAGTTACCGGACAGGGGGAACTGAAGCTTTCTTT.

The gene calls are TRBV20-1 and TRBJ2-5, with D perhaps TRBD1 (5 bases). The CDR3 totals 11 residues. Looked up from germline, CDR1 is DFQATT and CDR2 is SNEGSKA (reference sequence). V was pared by 7 bases and J by 3 bases, with 9 bases between. This chain's CDR3 is CSVDREETQYF. The CDR3 DNA is TGCAGTGTTGACAGAGAAGAGACCCAGTACTTC.

This clonotype was found many times. The J gene is TRBJ2-1, the V gene TRBV27; 8 bases align to TRBD2. The CDR3 consists of 14 residues. The V gene's germline CDR1 is MNHEY and CDR2 SMNVEV (reference sequence). V shed 2 bases and J 7 bases; nucleotides not matched to a gene: 4. CDR3 in DNA: TGTGCCAGCAGTTTACAGGGCGGGGGGAATGAGCAGTTCTTC. Its protein product is CASSLQGGGNEQFF.

This clonotype was picked up a small number of times. This chain connects TRBV6-6 to TRBJ2-5; 9 bases line up with TRBD1. Losses at the gene ends were 6 bases for V and 4 bases for J; bases not matched to a gene: 6. Germline CDR1 MNHNY, CDR2 SVGAGI (reference sequence). The CDR3 totals 14 residues. CDR3: CASRPTGGVETQYF. In nucleotides, the CDR3 is TGTGCCAGCAGACCAACAGGGGGCGTAGAGACCCAGTACTTC.

This clonotype was seen at least ten times. The genes are TRBV29-1 and TRBJ1-2, with D tentatively TRBD1 (6 bases). Trimming stripped 4 bases from V and 7 bases from J, with 13 bases between. Germline V CDR1 and CDR2: SQVTM, ANQGSEA. CDR3 length: 12 amino acids. The CDR3 sequence is CSVGSPGAGYTF. The CDR3 nucleotides read TGCAGCGTTGGGTCTCCAGGGGCTGGCTACACCTTC.

This clonotype was seen ten or more times. V and J are TRBV11-2 and TRBJ1-1; D is ambiguous. In germline, CDR1 is SGHAT, CDR2 FQNNGV. The V end lost 2 bases, the J end lost 5 bases, and 6 bases lay between the germline ends. CDR3 length: 12 residues. CDR3 sequence: CASSLSWTEAFF. The CDR3, as DNA: TGTGCCAGCAGCTTATCGTGGACTGAAGCTTTCTTT.

This clonotype has just a few counts. This rearrangement joins TRBV5-1 to TRBJ2-1; TRBD2 matches at 7 bases. V was clipped by 1 base and J by 0 bases; unmatched bases: 1. Germline CDR1 SGHRS, CDR2 YFSETQ. This CDR3 comprises 15 residues. CDR3 nucleotide sequence: TGCGCCAGCAGCTTGCTAGCGGTCTCCTACAATGAGCAGTTCTTC. The encoded protein is CASSLLAVSYNEQFF.

This clonotype appeared many times. This rearrangement joins TRBV5-1 to TRBJ1-4, with D uncertain. Trimming left V 1 base short and J 8 bases short, with 12 bases between. The CDR3 consists of 14 residues. Germline-derived CDR1 and CDR2 are SGHRS and YFSETQ. The CDR3 reads CASSLNSREEKLFF. The CDR3 region has the DNA TGCGCCAGCAGCTTGAACAGTAGGGAGGAAAAACTGTTTTTT.

This clonotype has a count of ten or more. The V and J genes are TRBV10-3 and TRBJ2-1; D is uncertain. Per germline, CDR1 ENHRY and CDR2 SYGVKD. This CDR3 has 11 residues. V was shortened by 2 bases and J by 9 bases, with 5 bases between the two germline ends. The CDR3 nucleotides read TGTGCCATCAGTGAGGGATCTGAGCAGTTCTTC. Translating it yields CAISEGSEQFF.

This clonotype was detected ten times or more. The chain is built from TRBV28 and TRBJ2-7; TRBD2 matches at 8 bases. Losses at the gene ends were 4 bases for V and 1 base for J; bases not matched to a gene: 6. The CDR3 is made up of 15 amino acids. Germline values: CDR1 MDHEN, CDR2 SYDVKM. The CDR3 DNA reads as TGTGCCAGCAGTTACACTAGCGGCCCTTCCTACGAGCAGTACTTC. This codes for CASSYTSGPSYEQYF.

There are many counts of this clonotype. This chain uses TRBV20-1 with TRBJ2-1, with D maybe TRBD2 (6 bases). The CDR3 is 17 amino acids. The germline V and J ends were trimmed by 4 bases and 0 bases, with 19 bases remaining between them. Per germline, CDR1 DFQATT and CDR2 SNEGSKA (reference sequence). This CDR3 reads CSAKRTSGFTSYNEQFF. The CDR3 bases are TGCAGTGCTAAGCGGACCAGCGGGTTTACCTCCTACAATGAGCAGTTCTTC.

This clonotype has ten or more counts. The chain links TRBV18 to TRBJ2-5; 8 bases line up with TRBD2. CDR3 length: 15 amino acids. The J segment lost 1 base and the V segment lost 4 bases, leaving 5 bases of the junction unmatched. Germline V CDR1 and CDR2: KGHSH, LQKENI. The CDR3 nucleotides are TGTGCCAGCTCACTTGGACTAGCTGCCCAAGAGACCCAGTACTTC. Translated: CASSLGLAAQETQYF.

The sample holds many counts of this clonotype. The genes are TRBV2 and TRBJ1-2; 7 bases are shared with TRBD1. This CDR3 spans 20 amino acids. The V gene end was trimmed by 0 bases and the J gene end by 0 bases; junction bases not matched to a gene: 16. CDR1 is SNHLY, CDR2 FYNNEI, per germline. The CDR3 here is CASSEALGRDSFLANYGYTF. CDR3 coding DNA: TGTGCCAGCAGTGAAGCGCTTGGGAGGGACAGCTTCCTAGCTAACTATGGCTACACCTTC.

This clonotype showed up many times. The rearrangement links TRBV11-2 to TRBJ2-7; a possible D gene is TRBD1 (6 bases). Trimming took 0 bases from V and 2 from J, leaving 11 bases between them. Germline CDR1 is SGHAT and CDR2 is FQNNGV. The CDR3 runs to 15 residues. The CDR3 sequence: CASSLDLGQPYEQYF. The CDR3 bases are TGTGCCAGCAGCTTAGATCTGGGACAACCCTACGAGCAGTACTTC.

This clonotype has ten or more counts. The gene calls are TRBV23-1 and TRBJ2-7; TRBD1 might be the D (6 bases). TRBV23-1 is an open reading frame whose function is uncertain. V gave up 2 bases and J gave up 5 bases, with 19 bases separating them. The CDR3 covers 16 residues. The CDR3 nucleotides read TGCGCCAGCAGTCAAGAAGTAGAACAGGGAACTAACGAGCAGTACTTC. Translation: CASSQEVEQGTNEQYF.

This clonotype was recorded many times. The chain is built from TRBV9 and TRBJ1-1; maybe TRBD1 (5 bases). Trimming shortened V by 2 bases and J by 3 bases, and 17 bases separated the two germline ends. Germline V gene data show CDR1 as SGDLS and CDR2 as YYNGEE. The CDR3 length is 16 residues. CDR3 sequence (DNA): TGTGCCAGCAGCGTCATGGGGACTCAGACGGACACTGAAGCTTTCTTT. It translates to CASSVMGTQTDTEAFF.

As concerns this clonotype: This may be a read error, as it is one base from a much larger clone. The chain carries TRBV5-6 and TRBJ1-4; the D is unclear. CDR1 SGHDT and CDR2 YYEEEE come from the germline V gene. V was clipped by 0 bases and J by 0 bases, with 6 bases between them. The CDR3 length is 15 residues. CDR3 in DNA: TGTGCCAGCAGCTTGGTCGGGACAACTAATGAAAAACTGTTTTTT. Protein sequence: CASSLVGTTNEKLFF. Using reference TRBV5-6 and TRBJ1-4 for the parts outside the CDR3, the full variable domain is DAGVTQSPTHLIKTRGQQVTLRCSPKSGHDTVSWYQQALGQGPQFIFQYYEEEERQRGNFPDRFSGHQFPNYSSELNVNALLLGDSALYLCASSLVGTTNEKLFFGSGTQLSVL.

This clonotype came up a few times. V is TRBV30 and J is TRBJ2-1; 9 bases agree with TRBD1. The CDR3 runs to 12 residues. V lost 8 bases, J lost 4 bases, and 3 bases stayed unmatched. In germline, CDR1 is GTSNPN, CDR2 SVGIG (reference sequence). CDR3 nucleotides: TGTGCCGGGACAGGGAAGTACAATGAGCAGTTCTTC. Translation: CAGTGKYNEQFF.

Many counts were recorded for this clonotype. This CDR3 reads CASSLLLRGYTF. In nucleotides, the CDR3 is TGTGCCAGCAGTCTACTCCTCCGAGGCTACACCTTC. The gene calls are TRBV12-3 or TRBV12-4 and TRBJ1-2; D is undetermined. This CDR3 region has 12 residues. The V end lost 5 bases, the J end lost 8 bases, and 12 bases lay between the germline ends.

This clonotype was counted at least ten times. The genes are TRBV20-1 and TRBJ2-1; 11 bases line up with TRBD2. V lost 5 bases, J lost 4 bases, and 4 bases stayed unmatched. The germline V gene has CDR1 DFQATT and CDR2 SNEGSKA (reference sequence). The CDR3 covers 14 residues. CDR3 in DNA: TGCAGTGCTGGTCTAGCGGGGGGTTACAATGAGCAGTTCTTC. It codes for CSAGLAGGYNEQFF.

At least ten counts were recorded for this clonotype. The rearrangement joins TRBV12-5 to TRBJ2-3, with D tentatively TRBD2 (7 bases). The germline gives CDR1 LGHNT, CDR2 FRNRAP. The CDR3 contains 15 residues. V was trimmed by 7 bases and J by 2 bases, leaving 16 bases between them. CDR3 DNA sequence: TGTGCTAGTGCCCTAGGGGGGGCCCCCACAGATACGCAGTATTTT. Translation: CASALGGAPTDTQYF. The full variable domain, rest sourced from reference TRBV12-5 and TRBJ2-3, is DARVTQTPRHKVTEMGQEVTMRCQPILGHNTVFWYRQTMMQGLELLAYFRNRAPLDDSGMPKDRFSAEMPDATLATLKIQPSEPRDSAVYFCASALGGAPTDTQYFGPGTRLTVL.

This clonotype turned up a few times. The rearrangement links TRBV30 to TRBJ2-3; no firm D call. V lost 0 bases and J lost 4, with 2 bases in between. CDR3 size: 11 residues. Germline V gene sequence: CDR1 GTSNPN, CDR2 SVGIG (reference sequence). CDR3 sequence (DNA): TGTGCCTGGAGTGTTTCAGATACGCAGTATTTT. Amino acid sequence: CAWSVSDTQYF.

This clonotype was picked up many times. The CDR3, as DNA: TGTGCCAGCAGTTTAATCAGGCCCAACACCGGGGAGCTGTTTTTT. Protein: CASSLIRPNTGELFF. The rearrangement joins TRBV12-3 or TRBV12-4 to TRBJ2-2; D gene ambiguous. V was pared by 2 bases and J by 2 bases, with 9 bases between. This CDR3 has 15 residues.

This clonotype was seen ten or more times. This chain connects TRBV10-3 to TRBJ2-2; no clear D. V lost 3 bases and J 3 bases, leaving 2 bases between the germline ends. The length of the CDR3 is 12 residues. Per germline, CDR1 ENHRY and CDR2 SYGVKD. The CDR3 spells CAISDYTGELFF. The CDR3 nucleotides are TGTGCCATCAGTGACTACACCGGGGAGCTGTTTTTT.

This clonotype was detected a few times. V usage is TRBV7-2 and J usage is TRBJ1-4; TRBD1 matches 10 bases. Germline-derived CDR1 and CDR2 are SGHTA and FQGNSA. CDR3 length equals 16 residues. V was clipped by 2 bases and J by 7 bases; unmatched bases: 7. The CDR3 DNA reads as TGTGCCAGCAGCTTAACGGACAGGGGGACAGGTGAAAAACTGTTTTTT. It is translated as CASSLTDRGTGEKLFF.

The CDR3 loop is CASHRGVGEQFF. In DNA, the CDR3 is TGTGCCAGCCATCGAGGGGTTGGTGAGCAGTTCTTC. V usage is TRBV28 and J usage is TRBJ2-1; TRBD1 or TRBD2 may be the D gene (5 bases each). Trimming took 8 bases from V and 9 from J, leaving 14 bases between them. This CDR3 is built from 12 residues. Germline CDR1 is MDHEN and CDR2 is SYDVKM.

This clonotype appeared many times. V usage is TRBV20-1 and J usage is TRBJ2-5; 9 bases map to TRBD2. Trimming cost V 3 bases and J 5 bases; bases outside gene matches: 7. Germline CDR1 reads DFQATT; CDR2 reads SNEGSKA (reference sequence). CDR3 length equals 14 residues. CDR3 protein: CSASALAGMETQYF. The CDR3 DNA is TGCAGTGCTAGCGCCCTAGCGGGGATGGAGACCCAGTACTTC.

The rearrangement links TRBV18 to TRBJ1-6; 7 bases line up with TRBD1. Germline V gene sequence: CDR1 KGHSH, CDR2 LQKENI. V gave up 2 bases and J gave up 6 bases; unmatched junction bases: 4. This CDR3 is 15 amino acids long. CDR3 nucleotide sequence: TGTGCCAGCTCACCATCTGACAGGGCTAATTCACCCCTCCACTTT. It yields the protein CASSPSDRANSPLHF.

This clonotype was counted ten times or more. CDR3 sequence reads: CASSSILAGAYNEQFF. In nucleotides, the CDR3 is TGTGCCAGCAGTTCCATCTTAGCGGGGGCCTACAATGAGCAGTTCTTC. The chain employs TRBV28 and TRBJ2-1; 9 bases are shared with TRBD2. Unmatched junction bases numbered 6, after V lost 4 bases and J lost 2 bases. The CDR3 sequence is 16 residues long. Germline V gene lookup returns CDR1 MDHEN and CDR2 SYDVKM.